The clone carrying this TCR beta chain was counted a few times. What it recognizes is unknown. TCRdb ran MiXCR on the 5' RACE reads and lists one entry per CDR3 protein. The data contain some 250,000 distinct CDR3 sequences, approximately 18% of them singletons. The data stem from a study of T-cell memory formation after mild COVID-19. Study-wide findings and caveats: Among clones contracting day 15 to 85, CD4/CD8 was balanced, whereas later expanders leaned CD4+. A second wave of clones peaked on day 37, and their SARS-CoV-2 specificity went unconfirmed. Among CD4+ contracting clones, most were CM and EM, and CD8+ ones EMRA.

The source material was PBMCs or a T cell subset sorted from them (not recorded which). The source of this sequence is a man aged 18 to 30 who had mild COVID-19 (a few samples of this study predate the infection). Cell type and time point are not known.

CDR3 in amino acids: CASKITGGEKLFF. The CDR3 bases are TGTGCCAGCAAAATTACAGGGGGCGAAAAACTGTTTTTT. The V and J genes are TRBV6-5 and TRBJ1-4, with 9 bases fitting TRBD1. After removal of 7 bases from V and 8 bases from J, the junction contained 5 bases not matched to a gene. CDR1 and CDR2 from the germline V gene are MNHEY and SVGAGI. CDR3 length equals 13 residues.